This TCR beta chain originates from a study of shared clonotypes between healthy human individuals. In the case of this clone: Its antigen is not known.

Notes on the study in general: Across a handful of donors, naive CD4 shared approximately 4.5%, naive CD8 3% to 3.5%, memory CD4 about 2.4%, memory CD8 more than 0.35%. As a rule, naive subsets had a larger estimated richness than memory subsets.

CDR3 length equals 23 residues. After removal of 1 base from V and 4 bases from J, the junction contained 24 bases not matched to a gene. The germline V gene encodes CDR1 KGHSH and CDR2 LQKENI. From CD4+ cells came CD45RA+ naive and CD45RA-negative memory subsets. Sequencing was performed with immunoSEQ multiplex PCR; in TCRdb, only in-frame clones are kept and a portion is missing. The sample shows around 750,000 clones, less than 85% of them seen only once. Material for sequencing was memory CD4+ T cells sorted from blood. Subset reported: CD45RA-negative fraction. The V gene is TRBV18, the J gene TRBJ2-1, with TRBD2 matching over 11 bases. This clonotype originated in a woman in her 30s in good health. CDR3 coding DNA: TGTGCCAGCTCACCACGGGGGCAGCCATTACAGACTAGCGGGATTGCCCCTTACAATGAGCAGTTCTTC. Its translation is CASSPRGQPLQTSGIAPYNEQFF.